This entry lists 27 T cell receptor beta chains sequenced from one sample in a study of T cells in localized non-small cell lung cancer (dated by TCRdb to the early 2020s). The library was obtained by the immunoSEQ multiplex PCR assay. The table comes from immuneACCESS by way of TCRdb, which keeps in-frame sequences with V and J called. Part of the clones is missing from these tables; in studies checked, under half for an unresolved V gene and the rest for unknown reasons. A total of 45,000 to 70,000 clones appear in this sample, 86% of them only once. Approximately 5.2% of the sample rests with the top ten. This sample comprised peripheral blood, obtained before any cancer treatment. The receptors stem from a woman aged 35-75 years with stage I lung adenocarcinoma.

This CDR3 reads CASSHPGIEQFF. The CDR3 region has the DNA TGCGCCAGCAGTCACCCGGGAATTGAGCAGTTCTTC. The rearrangement joins TRBV23-1 to TRBJ2-1, with D possibly being TRBD2 (5 bases). TRBV23-1 is an ORF, with its function uncertain. The CDR3 sequence is 12 residues long. Between the trimmed V and J ends, which lost 3 bases and 9 bases, there was a span of 9 bases.

J is TRBJ1-3 and V is TRBV28, with TRBD1 as a possible D gene (6 bases). The V and J ends lost 3 bases and 7 bases respectively, with 19 bases between them. Germline V lookup: CDR1 MDHEN, CDR2 SYDVKM. The CDR3 length is 16 residues. For the CDR3, the DNA is TGTGCCAGCAGTTTCCCCGGGGAACCGAGGGGGAACACCATATATTTT. This sequence encodes CASSFPGEPRGNTIYF.

The rearrangement joins TRBV27 to TRBJ2-2, with D maybe TRBD2 (7 bases). This CDR3 comprises 17 residues. V lost 6 bases to trimming and J lost 1 base, with 18 bases between them. Germline-derived CDR1 and CDR2 are MNHEY and SMNVEV (reference sequence). The DNA of the CDR3 is TGTGCCAGCAGGGCGACTGGGGGGGGCGGGAACACCGGGGAGCTGTTTTTT. Its protein is CASRATGGGGNTGELFF.

The chain recombines TRBV27 with TRBJ1-3; D not certain. Germline CDR1 reads MNHEY; CDR2 reads SMNVEV (reference sequence). Trimming removed 2 bases from V and 3 bases from J, with 5 bases in between. The CDR3 extends over 13 amino acids. The CDR3 coding sequence is TGTGCCAGCAGTTTAACAAATGGAAACACCATATATTTT. As protein: CASSLTNGNTIYF.

The chain combines TRBV9 with TRBJ2-3, with D maybe TRBD1 (7 bases). The V gene lost 7 bases and the J gene lost 0 bases, with 9 bases spanning the gap. This CDR3 contains 13 residues. From germline, CDR1 is SGDLS and CDR2 YYNGEE. CDR3 bases: TGTGCCAGCTCAGGGGGGAGCACAGATACGCAGTATTTT. This codes for CASSGGSTDTQYF.

The chain employs TRBV2 and TRBJ1-1, with D possibly matching TRBD1 (5 bases). CDR3 size: 13 residues. With 6 bases removed from V and 4 bases from J, the gap between germline ends came to 12 bases. Looked up from germline, CDR1 is SNHLY and CDR2 is FYNNEI. In nucleotides, the CDR3 is TGTGCCAGCAGGAGACAGCTGGGCACTGAAGCTTTCTTT. Protein product: CASRRQLGTEAFF.

The rearrangement uses TRBV6-4 and TRBJ1-5; no reliable D call. The CDR3 runs 14 residues. Germline V gives CDR1 MRHNA, CDR2 SNTAGT. V lost 4 bases and J 2 bases, leaving 9 bases between the germline ends. The CDR3 region has the DNA TGTGCCAGCAGTGTGGAGTCAGGCAATCAGCCCCAGCATTTT. This codes for CASSVESGNQPQHF.

In this sample, this clone turned up once. The CDR3 DNA reads as TGTGCCACCCCAAAAGCGGATACGCAGTATTTT. Protein: CATPKADTQYF. This sequence joins TRBV27 and TRBJ2-3; no clear D. The germline gives CDR1 MNHEY, CDR2 SMNVEV (reference sequence). The germline V and J ends were trimmed by 10 bases and 6 bases, with 11 bases remaining between them. The CDR3 totals 11 residues.

This clone occurred a few times. This sequence joins TRBV19 and TRBJ1-2, with D maybe TRBD1 (6 bases). Trimming stripped 2 bases from V and 3 bases from J, with 10 bases between. This CDR3 has 14 amino acids. Germline loops: CDR1 LNHDA, CDR2 SQIVND (reference sequence). CDR3 amino acids: CASSIIAGDYGYTF. CDR3 DNA: TGTGCCAGTAGTATAATCGCAGGGGACTATGGCTACACCTTC.

Worth noting for this clone: A read error may produce the germline difference seen at one junction end. This chain links TRBV2 with TRBJ2-7, with a weak D call TRBD1 (5 bases). CDR1 is SNHLY and CDR2 is FYNNEI in the germline V gene. The CDR3 has 15 residues. The CDR3 reads CASSERAGLRSVKEF. DNA of the CDR3: TGTGCCAGCAGTGAAAGGGCAGGGCTACGGTCAGTGAAGGAGTTC.

The chain is built from TRBV29-1 and TRBJ1-1, with D possibly being TRBD1 (6 bases). V was clipped by 6 bases and J by 7 bases, with 12 bases between them. The CDR3 runs 11 residues. CDR1 and CDR2 from the germline V gene are SQVTM and ANQGSEA. This chain's CDR3 is CSVLGASEAFF. CDR3 DNA: TGCAGCGTCCTGGGGGCGAGTGAAGCTTTCTTT.

This clone has a single count. This rearrangement joins TRBV19 to TRBJ2-7; 9 bases are a match to TRBD1. V shed 2 bases, J shed 2 bases, and the junction held 7 bases outside the gene matches. The CDR3 has 16 residues. Germline CDR1 and CDR2: LNHDA and SQIVND (reference sequence). CDR3 DNA sequence: TGTGCCAGTAGTATATTGACCGGGACAGGGACCTACGAGCAGTACTTC. It translates to CASSILTGTGTYEQYF.

The chain uses TRBV9 and TRBJ2-1, with 9 bases matching TRBD2. Germline CDR1 SGDLS, CDR2 YYNGEE. The CDR3 is 18 residues long. V lost 3 bases to trimming and J lost 5 bases; unmatched junction nucleotides: 15. CDR3 in amino acids: CASSDPRRRGGPHNEQFF. In DNA, the CDR3 is TGTGCCAGCAGCGACCCCAGGAGGCGGGGGGGCCCCCACAATGAGCAGTTCTTC.

The chain links TRBV7-9 to TRBJ1-1; TRBD1 might be the D (5 bases). The CDR3 consists of 15 residues. V lost 7 bases to trimming and J lost 3 bases, with 18 bases between them. Germline V gene sequence: CDR1 SEHNR, CDR2 FQNEAQ (reference sequence). The CDR3: CASTERPPGHTEAFF. Here the CDR3 DNA reads TGTGCCAGCACCGAGAGGCCCCCGGGACACACTGAAGCTTTCTTT.

The rearrangement uses TRBV7-9 and TRBJ1-5; tentative D call: TRBD1 (5 bases). Trimming cost V 5 bases and J 2 bases, with 10 bases left between them. CDR3 length: 14 amino acids. CDR1 is SEHNR, CDR2 FQNEAQ, per germline (reference sequence). The DNA for the CDR3 is TGTGCCAGCAGCCCGGGGCAGGGCAATCAGCCCCAGCATTTT. Its translation is CASSPGQGNQPQHF.

The gene calls are TRBV18 and TRBJ2-3; TRBD2 matches 9 bases. CDR1 and CDR2 (germline): KGHSH, LQKENI. The V and J ends lost 0 bases and 3 bases, in that order; junction bases with no gene match: 4. This CDR3 is built from 16 residues. CDR3 sequence: CASSPPSGGLTDTQYF. Here the CDR3 DNA reads TGTGCCAGCTCACCACCCAGCGGGGGGTTGACAGATACGCAGTATTTT.

The genes are TRBV12-5 and TRBJ2-7, with D unclear. The length of the CDR3 is 13 residues. Germline CDR1 is LGHNT and CDR2 is FRNRAP. V lost 2 bases to trimming and J lost 0 bases, with 5 bases between them. In DNA form, the CDR3 reads TGTGCTAGTGGTTTGACAGACTCCTACGAGCAGTACTTC. Translating it yields CASGLTDSYEQYF.

The rearrangement links TRBV5-1 to TRBJ2-7; weak D call: TRBD2 (5 bases). CDR1 and CDR2 from the germline V gene are SGHRS and YFSETQ. V was cut by 0 bases and J by 6 bases, with 7 bases left in between. This CDR3 has 12 residues. The CDR3 DNA reads as TGCGCCAGCAGCTTGGTCGGGGTCGAGCAGTACTTC. Translation gives CASSLVGVEQYF.

The CDR3 nucleotides read TGTGCCAGCAGGGGCCGGGGGGGGGCCGGGCAGCCCCAGCATTTT. Amino acid sequence: CASRGRGGAGQPQHF. This rearrangement joins TRBV2 to TRBJ1-5; D might be TRBD1 (6 bases). With 6 bases removed from V and 7 bases from J, the gap between germline ends came to 19 bases. CDR1 and CDR2 (germline): SNHLY, FYNNEI. The CDR3 is made up of 15 amino acids.

This sequence joins TRBV19 and TRBJ1-3; D might be TRBD1 (6 bases). Trimming stripped 5 bases from V and 2 bases from J, with 10 bases between. Germline CDR1 is LNHDA and CDR2 is SQIVND (reference sequence). This CDR3 contains 14 residues. The CDR3 loop reads CASSPRGAGNTIYF. The CDR3 region has the DNA TGTGCCAGTAGTCCCAGGGGAGCTGGAAACACCATATATTTT.

The CDR3 coding sequence is TGTGCCAGCAGCCCAGAGGGGGATCTAGCCAAAAACATTCAGTACTTC. Translating it yields CASSPEGDLAKNIQYF. The J gene is TRBJ2-4, the V gene TRBV7-2, with TRBD1 as a possible D gene (6 bases). The CDR3 loop spans 16 amino acids. Germline loops: CDR1 SGHTA, CDR2 FQGNSA. Trimming removed 5 bases at V and 0 bases at J, with 14 bases between.

The V and J genes are TRBV4-3 and TRBJ1-2; TRBD1 is a possible D gene (6 bases). The length of the CDR3 is 15 residues. Trimming shortened V by 0 bases and J by 7 bases, and 15 bases separated the two germline ends. Germline CDR1 is LGHNA and CDR2 is YSLEER. CDR3 amino acids: CASSQDHQGIGGYTF. DNA of the CDR3: TGCGCCAGCAGCCAAGATCATCAGGGGATTGGTGGCTACACCTTC.

J is TRBJ1-2 and V is TRBV19; 7 positions match TRBD1. V trimming: 6 bases; J trimming: 3 bases; junction bases outside the gene matches: 7. The germline V gene encodes CDR1 LNHDA and CDR2 SQIVND (reference sequence). The CDR3 is 14 residues long. The CDR3 region has the DNA TGTGCCAGTAGCCAACGGGACAGCCACTATGGCTACACCTTC. Protein product: CASSQRDSHYGYTF.

This chain joins TRBV7-9 and TRBJ1-1, with D perhaps TRBD1 (6 bases). The CDR3 spans 16 residues. V gave up 5 bases and J gave up 7 bases, with 23 bases separating them. Per germline, CDR1 SEHNR and CDR2 FQNEAQ (reference sequence). CDR3 amino acids: CASSQAPNRDGSEAFF. CDR3 nucleotides: TGTGCCAGCAGCCAGGCCCCTAACAGGGACGGTAGTGAAGCTTTCTTT. Full variable domain (missing parts from reference TRBV7-9 and TRBJ1-1): DTGVSQNPRHKITKRGQNVTFRCDPISEHNRLYWYRQTLGQGPEFLTYFQNEAQLEKSRLLSDRFSAERPKGSFSTLEIQRTEQGDSAMYLCASSQAPNRDGSEAFFGQGTRLTVV.

The V call is TRBV5-1, the J call TRBJ2-4; D unclear. The CDR3 consists of 14 residues. CDR1 SGHRS and CDR2 YFSETQ come from the germline V gene. V lost 4 bases to trimming and J lost 3 bases, with 11 bases between them. The CDR3 bases are TGCGCCAGCAGCGGAAGCGCAGACAAAAACATTCAGTACTTC. Protein product: CASSGSADKNIQYF.

The chain joins TRBV23-1 to TRBJ2-1, with 14 nucleotides matching TRBD2. TRBV23-1 is classed as an ORF, of uncertain function. There are 15 residues in the CDR3. The ends lost 7 bases at V and 7 bases at J; junction bases unmatched: 6. CDR3 DNA sequence: TGCGCCAGCAAGGGACTAGCGGGGGAAACTAATGAGCAGTTCTTC. Its translation is CASKGLAGETNEQFF.

The chain links TRBV11-3 to TRBJ2-2, with D perhaps matching TRBD1 (6 bases). Germline V gene data show CDR1 as SGHNT and CDR2 as YENEEA. CDR3 length: 16 residues. Trimming removed 1 base from V and 1 base from J, with 10 bases in between. CDR3 region: CASSLGDIRNTGELFF. In nucleotides, the CDR3 is TGTGCCAGCAGCTTAGGGGACATCAGGAACACCGGGGAGCTGTTTTTT.